This paragraph reports one TCR beta chain. The Seattle site enrolled patients during active infection and followed them longitudinally. This record belongs to a study of blood T cell repertoires in COVID-19. Turning to the study itself: Acute and convalescent COVID-19 samples came from the United States, Italy and Spain. Nucleic acid was either cDNA or gDNA, and it came from T cells, B-cell-depleted T cells, or PBMCs.

Libraries were prepared by immunoSEQ multiplex PCR; TCRdb keeps only in-frame clonotypes and omits some of them. The sample carries about 350,000 clones, over 85% recorded once. CDR3 length equals 14 residues. In germline, CDR1 is MNHNS, CDR2 SASEGT. V gave up 3 bases and J gave up 4 bases, with 12 bases separating them. The origin of this receptor is a woman aged 55-69 years with COVID-19, enrolled during active disease. Sequencing used peripheral blood. This rearrangement joins TRBV6-1 to TRBJ1-2; tentatively, D is TRBD1 (5 bases). The CDR3 spells CASSDGGGIYGYTF. CDR3 nucleotide sequence: TGTGCCAGCAGTGACGGTGGGGGGATCTATGGCTACACCTTC.